This TCR beta chain was obtained from a study of monozygotic twins with inflammatory bowel disease. General study points: Healthy co-twins showed greater TCRbeta diversity (inverse Simpson) than IBD patients. IBD patients share fewer clonotypes with other people than healthy twins do, especially with disease activity. Distinction of different T cell subtypes was not possible.

One blood sample of approximately 2.7 ml was taken from each donor. From its re-call of the 5' RACE reads, TCRdb lists each CDR3 protein once, without DNA. This table holds about 300,000 distinct CDR3 sequences. Germline CDR1 MDHEN, CDR2 SYDVKM. The CDR3 covers 15 residues. As for this clonotype: What it binds is unknown.

The clonotype originates from a human donor with ulcerative colitis or Crohn's disease, or a healthy co-twin of an affected twin (not recorded which). The chain carries TRBV28 and TRBJ1-4. The sequenced sample consisted of blood. The CDR3 protein is CASRFRDEMNEKLFF.